The rows below give T cell receptor beta chains drawn from one sample of a study of vaccination and CD4 T cells after COVID-19. Using its own MiXCR run on the PCR reads, TCRdb lists one record per CDR3 protein. The sample yields about 24,000 distinct CDR3 sequences, more than 40% seen once. For these receptors, no antigen is known. Sequencing was carried out using CD4+ T cells from blood, cultured in vitro. These receptors came from a human donor who had recovered from COVID-19. The CDR3 runs from the conserved cysteine through the conserved F or W. Each record gives: CDR3 protein, CDR3 DNA, D gene, J gene, clone size, V gene. A D gene is named only where the DNA matches it firmly. Clone size, where shown, is once, few, many, or a class for clones that have expanded.

CAISEFGPQSNTEAFF TGTGCCATCAGTGAGTTCGGGCCCCAGTCGAACACTGAAGCTTTCTTT NA TRBJ1-1 few TRBV10-3
CATSRDRSAPDTGELFF TGTGCCACCAGCAGAGATCGAAGCGCTCCGGACACCGGGGAGCTGTTTTTT NA TRBJ2-2 NA TRBV15
CASRSGGAVTGELFF TGTGCCAGCAGGAGCGGGGGGGCGGTCACCGGGGAGCTGTTTTTT TRBD2 TRBJ2-2 NA TRBV11-3
CASTDGTGNEKLFF TGTGCCAGCACCGACGGGACAGGGAATGAAAAACTGTTTTTT TRBD1 TRBJ1-4 once TRBV28
CASSFGQGRGYEQYF TGTGCCAGCAGCTTTGGACAGGGAAGGGGCTACGAGCAGTACTTC TRBD1 TRBJ2-7 NA TRBV7-2
CASSLGAGRGNTEAFF TGTGCCAGCAGCTTAGGGGCAGGGCGCGGGAACACTGAAGCTTTCTTT NA TRBJ1-1 NA TRBV11-2
CASRERQGLYSNQPQHF TGTGCCAGCAGGGAGAGACAGGGGTTGTATAGCAATCAGCCCCAGCATTTT TRBD1 TRBJ1-5 NA TRBV28
CASSQDAGVGANVLTF TGTGCCAGCAGCCAAGATGCTGGGGTCGGGGCCAACGTCCTGACTTTC NA TRBJ2-6 NA TRBV7-3
CSARDVGGSFNTQYF TGCAGTGCTAGAGACGTAGGGGGCAGTTTTAATACGCAGTATTTT TRBD1 TRBJ2-3 NA TRBV20-1
CASSLLGQFTQETQYF TGCGCCAGCAGCTTGCTGGGACAATTTACCCAAGAGACCCAGTACTTC NA TRBJ2-5 NA TRBV5-1
CASSSLAGSSYEQYF TGTGCCAGCAGTTCCTTAGCGGGGTCCTCCTACGAGCAGTACTTC TRBD2 TRBJ2-7 few TRBV6-5
CASSDRQSNNEQFF TGTGCCAGCAGTGATCGGCAGTCTAACAATGAGCAGTTCTTC NA TRBJ2-1 few TRBV28
CATSDPPREGGSDTQYF TGTGCCACCAGTGATCCTCCCCGAGAGGGCGGATCAGATACGCAGTATTTT NA TRBJ2-3 NA TRBV24-1
CAISESGGGEQYF TGTGCCATCAGTGAGTCGGGAGGTGGCGAGCAGTACTTC NA TRBJ2-7 few TRBV10-3
CSVEDFSATFYNEQFF TGCAGCGTTGAAGATTTTTCCGCTACCTTCTACAATGAGCAGTTCTTC NA TRBJ2-1 few TRBV29-1
CASSLTSAYDSPLHF TGCGCCAGCAGCTTGACGTCAGCCTATGATTCACCCCTCCACTTT NA TRBJ1-6 NA TRBV5-1
CASRPSSLTYEQYF TGTGCCAGCAGACCCTCTTCGCTGACCTACGAGCAGTACTTC NA TRBJ2-7 NA TRBV11-2
CASSYYSTGLLSNYGYTF TGTGCCAGCAGTTACTACTCGACAGGGCTTCTCTCTAACTATGGCTACACCTTC TRBD1 TRBJ1-2 NA TRBV6-5
CASRSTSGSTDTQYF TGTGCCAGCAGGTCGACTAGCGGGAGTACAGATACGCAGTATTTT TRBD2 TRBJ2-3 NA TRBV6-1
CASSLRGLAGETQYF TGTGCCAGCAGCTTGCGCGGACTAGCGGGCGAGACCCAGTACTTC TRBD2 TRBJ2-5 NA TRBV5-6
CASSLDSLTNEKLFF TGTGCCAGCAGCTTGGACAGCTTAACTAATGAAAAACTGTTTTTT NA TRBJ1-4 NA TRBV7-9
CSVEGEGRIDTQYF TGCAGCGTTGAAGGGGAGGGGAGGATCGATACGCAGTATTTT TRBD2 TRBJ2-3 NA TRBV29-1
CASSGKGLGTDTQYF TGTGCCAGCAGTGGGAAGGGGCTAGGCACAGATACGCAGTATTTT NA TRBJ2-3 NA TRBV6-1
CASSLGGQGAYGYTF TGTGCCAGCAGCTTAGGCGGACAGGGGGCTTATGGCTACACCTTC TRBD1 TRBJ1-2 NA TRBV7-8
CASSEMRRRLSQRSEQFF TGTGCCAGCAGCGAGATGAGGCGGCGGCTCTCACAGAGGAGTGAGCAGTTCTTC NA TRBJ2-1 NA TRBV7-2
CASSFGTSGKIYEQYF TGTGCCAGCAGCTTTGGGACTAGCGGGAAAATCTACGAGCAGTACTTC TRBD2 TRBJ2-7 NA TRBV7-2
CASSYSTRDTEAFF TGTGCCAGCAGTTACTCGACCCGGGACACTGAAGCTTTCTTT NA TRBJ1-1 NA TRBV6-5
CSALIRRTANEKLFF TGCAGTGCTCTAATTCGGAGGACGGCTAATGAAAAACTGTTTTTT NA TRBJ1-4 NA TRBV20-1
CSAREGAVDPSELFF TGCAGTGCTAGAGAGGGTGCTGTAGATCCGAGCGAGCTGTTTTTT NA TRBJ2-2 NA TRBV20-1
CSASYLWTGEKLFF TGCAGTGCTAGCTACCTTTGGACAGGGGAAAAACTGTTTTTT TRBD1 TRBJ1-4 NA TRBV20-1
CAIGGTENTEAFF TGTGCCATAGGCGGGACAGAAAACACTGAAGCTTTCTTT TRBD1 TRBJ1-1 NA TRBV5-4
CASKSQASGTEAFF TGTGCCAGCAAAAGCCAGGCAAGTGGAACTGAAGCTTTCTTT NA TRBJ1-1 once TRBV5-5
CARPEPGTGSFYEQYF TGTGCCAGACCAGAGCCCGGGACAGGGTCTTTCTACGAGCAGTACTTC TRBD1 TRBJ2-7 once TRBV19
CSAREGGGGYTF TGCAGTGCTAGAGAGGGGGGCGGGGGCTACACCTTC NA TRBJ1-2 NA TRBV20-1
CASSSLTGGDQPQHF TGTGCCAGCAGTTCCTTGACAGGGGGCGATCAGCCCCAGCATTTT TRBD1 TRBJ1-5 NA TRBV28
CASSWFLREYTYEQYF TGTGCCAGCAGTTGGTTTCTGCGGGAGTACACCTACGAGCAGTACTTC TRBD2 TRBJ2-7 NA TRBV28
CASSHGLLRRAPSTGELFF TGCGCCAGCAGCCATGGACTCCTGAGACGGGCGCCCAGCACCGGGGAGCTGTTTTTT NA TRBJ2-2 few TRBV4-1
CASSPFPGTSGGDTGELFF TGTGCCAGCAGCCCCTTTCCCGGGACTAGCGGGGGGGACACCGGGGAGCTGTTTTTT TRBD2 TRBJ2-2 NA TRBV7-3
CSARDRPESYGYTF TGCAGTGCTAGGGATAGGCCTGAGTCCTATGGCTACACCTTC NA TRBJ1-2 NA TRBV20-1